This T cell receptor beta chain was sequenced for a study of OX40 agonist ivuxolimab in advanced cancers. Study in general: Patients received intravenous ivuxolimab every 2 weeks at 0.01 to 10 mg/kg. Having had anti-PD-1, anti-PD-L1 or anti-CTLA-4 therapy before was allowed, and roughly 40% had some.

The assay was immunoSEQ multiplex PCR, and TCRdb's table has in-frame clones only and misses some. The repertoire consists of tens of thousands of clones, with roughly four fifths occurring once and the leading ten covering 5.5%. CDR1 is SGHAT, CDR2 FQNNGV, per germline. The CDR3 is made up of 15 amino acids. The V and J ends lost 7 bases and 0 bases, in that order; junction bases with no gene match: 7. Researchers took blood at baseline, on cycle 4 day 1, and on cycle 7 day 1. This chain uses TRBV11-2 with TRBJ1-1, with 8 bases lining up with TRBD1. The receptor was derived from an adult with an advanced solid tumor such as melanoma, head and neck, liver or kidney cancer. The sample consisted of CD4+ or CD8+ T cells sorted from blood, taken in a trial of the OX40 agonist ivuxolimab. The CDR3 bases are TGTGCCAGCACCACGGACAGGGTCCTGAACACTGAAGCTTTCTTT. This translates into CASTTDRVLNTEAFF.